This is a list of T cell receptor beta chains from one sample in a study of vaccination and CD4 T cells after COVID-19. These TCRs are of unknown antigen specificity. TCRdb used MiXCR to reprocess the PCR reads, holding one entry per CDR3 protein. This sample has over 10,000 distinct CDR3 sequences, with 35% to 40% found just once. Sequences were obtained from cultured CD4+ T cells from blood. The source is a human donor with COVID-19. CDR3s leave out the opening cysteine and the closing phenylalanine or tryptophan. Only some rows state a clone size, as once, few, many or a class for expanded clones.

j_gene,v_gene,abundance,CDR3aa
TRBJ2-6,TRBV24-1,.,ATSSFQGATALDLGGANVLT
TRBJ1-5,TRBV6-1,few,ASILQGHQPQH
TRBJ2-2,TRBV11-2,.,ASSFRQGRGELF
TRBJ2-7,TRBV5-4,.,ASSRVGRSVKYEQY
TRBJ2-3,TRBV7-8,few,ASSLILLAGGTDTQY
TRBJ2-5,TRBV6-1,.,ASRQRTGGDETQY
TRBJ2-3,TRBV6-5,hyperexpanded,ASSYSTAWWGTQY
TRBJ2-3,TRBV10-3,.,AIQDHTDTQY
TRBJ1-1,TRBV5-1,.,ASSLQTGNTEAF
TRBJ1-1,TRBV6-1,few,ASRAPLREGTEAF
TRBJ1-1,TRBV7-6,.,ASSSRQGPLSTEAF
TRBJ1-1,TRBV28,.,ASSPHSLNTEAF
TRBJ2-3,TRBV27,.,ASSLMWGADTQY
TRBJ2-4,TRBV28,.,ASSSQGAKNIQY
TRBJ2-7,TRBV12-5,.,ASGPLKPYEQY
TRBJ1-2,TRBV7-2,medium-sized,ASSAVRTGFGYT
TRBJ1-1,TRBV11-3,.,ASSWRTGSNTEAF
TRBJ2-2,TRBV11-2,.,ASRPTENTGELF
TRBJ1-2,TRBV11-3,.,ASSAGQGTPF
TRBJ1-1,TRBV6-1,.,ASTPLGTEAF
TRBJ2-7,TRBV6-5,.,ASSYSPGDEQY
TRBJ2-3,TRBV24-1,few,ATSDSVAGGWEDTQY
TRBJ1-5,TRBV30,few,AWQGIGQPQH
TRBJ1-5,TRBV27,.,ASSPTNQPQH
TRBJ1-3,TRBV7-9,.,ASSNPGGISGNTIY
TRBJ1-5,TRBV20-1,few,SAYPTGGVSGNQPQH
TRBJ2-5,TRBV20-1,.,SASRDLGETQY
TRBJ1-3,TRBV12-3/TRBV12-4,.,ASSPLGTIY
TRBJ2-7,TRBV7-8,.,ASSLSSGLASYEQY
TRBJ1-4,TRBV10-2,.,ASSETWTGGEKLF
TRBJ2-7,TRBV6-1,medium-sized,ASSGVEDGEQY
TRBJ1-1,TRBV6-4,few,ASRGQLNTEAF
TRBJ2-7,TRBV12-3/TRBV12-4,.,ASSSQYEQY
TRBJ1-2,TRBV2,.,ASSERSNYGYT
TRBJ1-2,TRBV7-2,.,ASSQASAPNYGYT
TRBJ1-1,TRBV5-5,few,ASSFTDGGGTEAF
TRBJ2-3,TRBV12-3/TRBV12-4,.,ASSLWEASGGDTQY
TRBJ2-5,TRBV27,few,ASRAAGGPQTQY
TRBJ2-3,TRBV7-2,.,ASRLAGGASTDTQY
TRBJ1-5,TRBV7-2,.,ASSTRRGAQVQPQH
TRBJ2-1,TRBV7-3,.,ASSLTIKGQGVGNEQF
TRBJ2-7,TRBV27,few,ASSFGISYEQY
TRBJ2-1,TRBV6-2/TRBV6-3,.,ASSYERGGWYEQF
TRBJ1-5,TRBV7-2,.,ASSLVGGNQPQH